Sequencing of this T cell receptor beta chain was carried out in a study of OX40 agonist ivuxolimab in advanced cancers. TCRdb's table, derived via immunoSEQ multiplex PCR, lists solely in-frame clones and lacks some. The data contain tens of thousands of clones, 88% of them seen just once; the ten biggest clones take up approximately 5.4%. The CDR3 is 15 residues long. Germline CDR1 SGHTA, CDR2 FQGTGA. The V segment lost 4 bases and the J segment 4 bases; nucleotides outside the gene matches: 4. The rearrangement joins TRBV7-3 to TRBJ2-1, with 10 bases matching TRBD2. Sequenced material: CD4+ or CD8+ T cells sorted from blood, taken in a trial of the OX40 agonist ivuxolimab. The clonotype was recovered from an adult with an advanced solid tumor such as melanoma, head and neck, liver or kidney cancer. CDR3 sequence: CASSSASGGYNEQFF. CDR3 coding DNA: TGTGCCAGCAGCTCCGCTAGCGGGGGTTACAATGAGCAGTTCTTC.